The present T cell receptor beta chain was sequenced within a study of PD-1 blockade in classical Hodgkin lymphoma. General study points: It was reported that newly diagnosed patients had less baseline TCR diversity than healthy donors. When nivolumab was started under 1 year after ASCT, patients were excluded. Diversity similar to that of newly diagnosed patients was seen at baseline in complete responders.

Time point of the sample: cycle 4 day 1 (C4D1), after less than 7 weeks of nivolumab. In every patient, relapse followed autologous stem cell transplantation, while exposure to brentuximab vedotin differed. Best overall response was complete response, partial response or progressive disease in these relapsed/refractory classical Hodgkin lymphoma patients. The germline CDR1 and CDR2 sequences are MGHRA and YSYEKL. The CDR3 sequence is 14 residues long. With regard to this clone: The antigen is unknown. A junction end diverges from the germline sequence, so it may reflect a read error.

Some clones are missing from TCRdb's copy, which holds only in-frame ones; the method was immunoSEQ multiplex PCR. The sample consists of 75,000 to 100,000 clones, about 93% of them appearing once. The receptor's source is a human donor with classical Hodgkin lymphoma. V is TRBV4-1 and J is TRBJ1-4; a possible D gene is TRBD1 (6 bases). The material sequenced was peripheral blood mononuclear cells (PBMCs), taken before the fourth cycle of nivolumab. CDR3 DNA: TGCGCCAGCAGCCAAGGAAACAGGGATGATAAACTGTTTTTT. It translates to CASSQGNRDDKLFF.